This TCR beta chain derives from a study of T-cell reconstitution after alpha-beta-depleted transplantation in children. Study results and caveats: Elevated TCRbeta diversity at day 60 was traced, in some patients, to surviving recipient T cells and thymic progenitors. A year had passed since transplant, and T-cell counts and diversity by then came mostly from newly produced T cells. Two months or so post-transplant, alpha-beta T cells reportedly derived from several hundred expanded graft clones.

Unique molecular identifiers tagged the TCRbeta library. TCRdb re-called the PCR reads with MiXCR, one entry per CDR3 protein. The repertoire holds about 490,000 distinct CDR3 sequences, with more than 9% as singletons. The CDR3 contains 16 residues. From germline, CDR1 is MNHEY and CDR2 SMNVEV (reference sequence). Trimming removed 7 bases from V and 8 bases from J, with 26 bases in between. This clonotype has at least ten counts. What it binds is not known. The rearrangement links TRBV27 to TRBJ1-2; D ambiguous. The sample in question was PBMCs, obtained before TCRalphabeta/CD19-depleted stem cell transplant. The receptor comes from a child aged 2-15 years with inherited bone marrow failure, due to receive a stem cell transplant. The CDR3 reads CASTTKWAGWPQGYTF. CDR3 DNA: TGTGCCAGCACGACAAAGTGGGCCGGATGGCCCCAAGGCTACACCTTC.